This TCR beta chain came from a study of liver allograft versus peripheral blood T cells. The wider study: Transplanted livers and recipients' peripheral blood had their T cell receptor repertoires compared. The study, taken as a whole, reports: It was reported that the T cell receptor repertoires found inside liver allografts differed from those that were detected in peripheral blood.

Per germline, CDR1 DFQATT and CDR2 SNEGSKA (reference sequence). Trimming cost V 4 bases and J 1 base; bases outside gene matches: 3. The CDR3 sequence is 13 residues long. This clonotype is medium-sized (0.01 to 0.1%). The target antigen is unknown. Each CDR3 protein gets one entry after TCRdb re-called the reads with MiXCR. The profile shows about 14,000 distinct CDR3 sequences, approximately 17% of them singletons. The sequence was collected from a human patient who had a liver transplant. Some of the T cells may derive from the graft donor. The chain joins TRBV20-1 to TRBJ1-2; 7 bases align to TRBD1. The DNA of the CDR3 is TGCAGTGCTATGGCAGGGGGTAACTATGGCTACACCTTC. It yields the protein CSAMAGGNYGYTF.